This T cell receptor (beta chain) was captured by sequencing in a study of shared clonotypes between healthy human individuals. Regarding this clone: Its target is not known.

It was into CD45RA+ naive and CD45RA-negative memory subsets that the CD4+ cells were split. This table comes from immunoSEQ multiplex PCR, and its TCRdb copy is limited to in-frame clones, with some not included. The sample holds 2 million to 3 million clones, over 85% seen once. Trimming stripped 2 bases from V and 2 bases from J, with 6 bases between. CDR3 length: 13 amino acids. The germline gives CDR1 LNHDA, CDR2 SQIVND (reference sequence). Findings and caveats of the study: Between several donors, naive CD4 clonotypes were shared at a level of roughly 5.5%. Larger estimated richness was generally recorded for naive subsets relative to memory subsets.

Sequencing input: naive CD4+ T cells from PBMCs. Subset indicated: CD45RA+ positively selected. This clonotype originated in a man aged 18-30 years in good health. Some clones in this sample may be carry-over from other donors' samples. The gene calls are TRBV19 and TRBJ1-1; D gene uncertain. This CDR3 reads CASSITDNTEAFF. DNA of the CDR3: TGTGCCAGTAGTATAACGGACAACACTGAAGCTTTCTTT.